This T cell receptor beta chain was identified during a study of T-cell reconstitution after alpha-beta-depleted transplantation in children. Library preparation (for TCRbeta) was performed with unique molecular identifiers. TCRdb redid the calling of the PCR reads with MiXCR, one entry per CDR3 protein. This sample has under 750,000 distinct CDR3 sequences, with under 25% found just once. The CDR3 is made up of 14 amino acids. With 2 bases removed from V and 0 bases from J, the gap between germline ends came to 7 bases. Germline CDR1 and CDR2: SGHTA and FQGNSA. The chain carries TRBV7-2 and TRBJ1-1; a possible D gene is TRBD1 (5 bases). The source was PBMCs, mostly from graft donor cells, collected 360 days after TCRalphabeta/CD19-depleted stem cell transplant. The TCR originated in a boy younger than two who had a stem cell transplant for acute myeloid leukemia, so the T cells may come from the graft donor. CDR3 region: CASSLTGVNTEAFF. Here the CDR3 DNA reads TGTGCCAGCAGCTTAACAGGAGTGAACACTGAAGCTTTCTTT.